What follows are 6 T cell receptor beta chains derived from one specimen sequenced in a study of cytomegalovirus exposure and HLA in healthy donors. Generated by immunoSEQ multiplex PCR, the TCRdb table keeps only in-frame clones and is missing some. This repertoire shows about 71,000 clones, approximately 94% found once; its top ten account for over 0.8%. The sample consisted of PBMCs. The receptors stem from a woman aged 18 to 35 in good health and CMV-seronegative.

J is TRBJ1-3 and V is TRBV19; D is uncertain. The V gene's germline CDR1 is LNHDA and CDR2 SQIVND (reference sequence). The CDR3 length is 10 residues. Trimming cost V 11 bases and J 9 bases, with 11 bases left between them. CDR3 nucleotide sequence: TGTGCCTCTTCCGCGGGCACCATATATTTT. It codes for CASSAGTIYF.

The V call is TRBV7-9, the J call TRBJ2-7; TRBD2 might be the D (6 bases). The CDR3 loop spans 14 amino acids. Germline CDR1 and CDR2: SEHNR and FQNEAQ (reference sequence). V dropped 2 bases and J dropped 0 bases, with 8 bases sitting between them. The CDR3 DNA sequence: TGTGCCAGCAGCTTACCCGGGAGCTCCTACGAGCAGTACTTC. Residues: CASSLPGSSYEQYF.

The CDR3 spells CASSRGRGRSEAFF. In DNA form, the CDR3 reads TGTGCCAGCAGTCGCGGCAGGGGGCGGTCTGAAGCTTTCTTT. The chain combines TRBV28 with TRBJ1-1; 8 nucleotides align to TRBD1. The V segment lost 5 bases and the J segment 6 bases; nucleotides outside the gene matches: 8. The CDR3 totals 14 residues. Looked up from germline, CDR1 is MDHEN and CDR2 is SYDVKM. The full variable domain, with the rest looked up from reference TRBV28 and TRBJ1-1, is DVKVTQSSRYLVKRTGEKVFLECVQDMDHENMFWYRQDPGLGLRLIYFSYDVKMKEKGDIPEGYSVSREKKERFSLILESASTNQTSMYLCASSRGRGRSEAFFGQGTRLTVV.

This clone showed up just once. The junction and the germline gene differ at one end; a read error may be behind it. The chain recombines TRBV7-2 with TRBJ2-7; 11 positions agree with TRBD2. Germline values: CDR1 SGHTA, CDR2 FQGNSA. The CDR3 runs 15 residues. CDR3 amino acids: CASSRGLAVTYGQYF. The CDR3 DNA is TGTGCCAGCAGCAGGGGACTAGCGGTAACCTACGGGCAGTACTTC. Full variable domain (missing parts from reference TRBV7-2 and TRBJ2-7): GAGVSQSPSNKVTEKGKDVELRCDPISGHTALYWYRQSLGQGLEFLIYFQGNSAPDKSGLPSDRFSAERTGGSVSTLTIQRTQQEDSAVYLCASSRGLAVTYGQYFGPGTRLTVT.

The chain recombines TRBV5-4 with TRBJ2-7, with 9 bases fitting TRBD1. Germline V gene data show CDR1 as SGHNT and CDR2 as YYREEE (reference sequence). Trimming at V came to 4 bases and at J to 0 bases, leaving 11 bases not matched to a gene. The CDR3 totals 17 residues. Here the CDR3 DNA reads TGTGCCAGCAGCGGAACCGGGACAGGGCAATACTCCTACGAGCAGTACTTC. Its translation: CASSGTGTGQYSYEQYF.

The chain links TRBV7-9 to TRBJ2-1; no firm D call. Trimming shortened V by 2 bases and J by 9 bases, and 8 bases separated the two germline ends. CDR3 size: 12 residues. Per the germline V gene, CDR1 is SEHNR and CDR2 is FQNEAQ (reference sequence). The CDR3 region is CASSLSASEQFF. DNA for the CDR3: TGTGCCAGCAGCTTATCTGCGAGTGAGCAGTTCTTC.